Sequencing of this T cell receptor (beta chain) was carried out in a study of neurological immune-mediated disorders. Notes on the study in general: None of the CDR3 amino acid sequences of expanded clones were shared across subjects, and this suggested private repertoires in all groups.

The CDR3 contains 15 residues. V was clipped by 3 bases and J by 5 bases; unmatched bases: 5. Germline CDR1 reads DFQATT; CDR2 reads SNEGSKA (reference sequence). This clonotype has a count of ten or more. Antigen specificity is unknown. 5'RACE with 10-nucleotide random UMIs generated the cDNA. In each sequencing run, over 180 million TCR-beta sequences were generated from 15-18 subjects. TCRdb ran MiXCR on the 5' RACE reads and lists one entry per CDR3 protein. The sample yields approximately 74,000 distinct CDR3 sequences, less than 5.5% seen once. The TCR comes from a man between 18 and 35 years old with multiple sclerosis. The sequenced sample consisted of PBMCs. The chain recombines TRBV20-1 with TRBJ2-1; 12 bases are shared with TRBD2. The CDR3 loop is CSARTSGSGNNEQFF. The DNA of the CDR3 is TGCAGTGCTAGGACTAGCGGGAGTGGGAACAATGAGCAGTTCTTC.